The rows below give T cell receptor beta chains drawn from one sample of a study of T cells in Graves' hyperthyroidism and ophthalmopathy. A single record per CDR3 protein comes from TCRdb applying MiXCR to the multiplex PCR reads. The sample lists some 500,000 distinct CDR3 sequences, around 22% occurring once. The sample was blood. Receptors originate from a woman between 25 and 40 years old with Graves' ophthalmopathy. CDR3s include the opening cysteine and the closing phenylalanine or tryptophan. Fields, in order: clone size, D gene, V gene, J gene, CDR3 DNA, CDR3 protein. The D gene is left open where the match is weak. Some rows have no size entry. The others give once, few or many, or a class for an expanded clone.

>many|-|TRBV28|TRBJ2-7
TGTGCCAGCAGCCCCATCCCCCGGTCTGCAACCAGCTCCTACGAGCAGTACTTC
CASSPIPRSATSSYEQYF
>many|TRBD1|TRBV6-5|TRBJ2-4
TGTGCCAGCAGTCTCGGGACAGGGGGAAGAAACATTCAGTACTTC
CASSLGTGGRNIQYF
>many|-|TRBV28|TRBJ2-2
TGTGCCAGCAGGAGACTGATCACCGGGGAGCTGTTTTTT
CASRRLITGELFF
>many|TRBD1|TRBV29-1|TRBJ2-2
TGCAGCGTTTCGTCCGGGACAGGGCTTACCGGGGAGCTGTTTTTT
CSVSSGTGLTGELFF
>few|TRBD2|TRBV11-3|TRBJ2-1
TGTGCCAGCAGCTTAGGGTATGGGATCGGGGGGGCGAATGAGCAGTTCTTC
CASSLGYGIGGANEQFF
>many|-|TRBV6-5|TRBJ1-1
TGTGCCAGCAGCTACAAGAACACTGAAGCTTTCTTT
CASSYKNTEAFF
>many|-|TRBV28|TRBJ1-1
TGTGCCAGCAGTTTATTGGCAGGGGAAAGCACTGAAGCTTTCTTT
CASSLLAGESTEAFF
>-|-|TRBV28|TRBJ1-2
TGTGCCAGCAGTACCGGAATGGGTGACTATGGCTACACCTTC
CASSTGMGDYGYTF
>many|TRBD1|TRBV12-3/TRBV12-4|TRBJ1-2
TGTGCCAGCAGTTTCGGGACAGCCTACTCTGGCTACACCTTC
CASSFGTAYSGYTF
>many|TRBD2|TRBV6-2/TRBV6-3|TRBJ2-5
TGTGCCAGCAATACGGGACTAGGGGTTGAGACCCAGTACTTC
CASNTGLGVETQYF
>many|-|TRBV6-2/TRBV6-3|TRBJ2-5
TGTGCCAGCGGGAACCCCCCTCAAGAGACCCAGTACTTC
CASGNPPQETQYF
>-|-|TRBV2|TRBJ1-1
TGTGCCAGCGGACAAGAGGGACGGGGCAACACTGAAGCTTTCTTT
CASGQEGRGNTEAFF
>-|TRBD1|TRBV24-1|TRBJ1-1
TGTGCCACCAGACCAGGGGGCTGGAACACTGAAGCTTTCTTT
CATRPGGWNTEAFF
>-|TRBD2|TRBV19|TRBJ2-7
TGTGCCACCGATGGCGGTGGACTAGGTTCCTACGAGCAGTACTTC
CATDGGGLGSYEQYF
>many|-|TRBV28|TRBJ1-2
TGTGCCAGCAGTAAAGGGGGACACCAAAACTATGGCTACACCTTC
CASSKGGHQNYGYTF
>many|-|TRBV4-1|TRBJ2-7
TGCGCCAGCAGCCAAGAACTTCACCTCGGGAGCTACGAGCAGTACTTC
CASSQELHLGSYEQYF
>few|TRBD1|TRBV15|TRBJ2-7
TGTGCCACCAGCAGAGATCTAGGGACAGCCATCTACGAGCAGTACTTC
CATSRDLGTAIYEQYF
>many|-|TRBV14|TRBJ1-1
TGTGCCAGCAGCCGGGTTTTTGGAAACACTGAAGCTTTCTTT
CASSRVFGNTEAFF
>-|-|TRBV27|TRBJ2-7
TGTGCCAGCAGTCCCCAAGGGGTAAACTACGAGCAGTACTTC
CASSPQGVNYEQYF
>many|TRBD2|TRBV7-3|TRBJ2-2
TGTGCCAGCAGCTTAACTAGCGGGGCCTTGAACACCGGGGAGCTGTTTTTT
CASSLTSGALNTGELFF
>few|-|TRBV12-3/TRBV12-4|TRBJ2-7
TGTGCCAGCAGCCCGGGGCTCGAAACCCACGAGCAGTACTTC
CASSPGLETHEQYF
>-|TRBD1|TRBV4-3|TRBJ1-1
TGCGCCAGCAGCCGTGGAGGGGGTACAGCAGGGGGTCTAGGGGGGAACACTGAAGCTTTCTTT
CASSRGGGTAGGLGGNTEAFF
>-|TRBD2|TRBV7-3|TRBJ2-7
TGTGCCAGCAGCCCCCATAGCGGGGGGATCTACGAGCAGTACTTC
CASSPHSGGIYEQYF
>many|-|TRBV3-1|TRBJ2-7
TGTGCCAGCAGCGACGATTCCTACGAGCAGTACTTC
CASSDDSYEQYF
>many|-|TRBV12-3/TRBV12-4|TRBJ1-5
TGTGCCAGCAGCCCTAGGGGGGGGGGCGGTCCTAGCAATCAGCCCCAGCATTTT
CASSPRGGGGPSNQPQHF
>few|TRBD1|TRBV28|TRBJ1-2
TGTGCCAGCAGCGCCAGCCGGGACAGGGGAGGTAACTATGGCTACACCTTC
CASSASRDRGGNYGYTF
>many|TRBD2|TRBV15|TRBJ2-5
TGTGCCACCAGCAGAGGTCTAGCGGGGTACCAAGAGACCCAGTACTTC
CATSRGLAGYQETQYF
>-|TRBD1|TRBV30|TRBJ1-5
TGTGCCTGGAGTAATCGGACAGGGGGCATAGAGCCCCAGCATTTT
CAWSNRTGGIEPQHF
>many|-|TRBV20-1|TRBJ2-7
TGCAGTGTCCCGGAGAGGACCCACTACGAGCAGTACTTC
CSVPERTHYEQYF
>many|-|TRBV2|TRBJ1-2
TGTGCCAGCAGTGCCTGGAAAGACTATGGCTACACCTTC
CASSAWKDYGYTF
>many|-|TRBV10-3|TRBJ2-5
TGTGCCATCTCAACAGAGACCCAGTACTTC
CAISTETQYF